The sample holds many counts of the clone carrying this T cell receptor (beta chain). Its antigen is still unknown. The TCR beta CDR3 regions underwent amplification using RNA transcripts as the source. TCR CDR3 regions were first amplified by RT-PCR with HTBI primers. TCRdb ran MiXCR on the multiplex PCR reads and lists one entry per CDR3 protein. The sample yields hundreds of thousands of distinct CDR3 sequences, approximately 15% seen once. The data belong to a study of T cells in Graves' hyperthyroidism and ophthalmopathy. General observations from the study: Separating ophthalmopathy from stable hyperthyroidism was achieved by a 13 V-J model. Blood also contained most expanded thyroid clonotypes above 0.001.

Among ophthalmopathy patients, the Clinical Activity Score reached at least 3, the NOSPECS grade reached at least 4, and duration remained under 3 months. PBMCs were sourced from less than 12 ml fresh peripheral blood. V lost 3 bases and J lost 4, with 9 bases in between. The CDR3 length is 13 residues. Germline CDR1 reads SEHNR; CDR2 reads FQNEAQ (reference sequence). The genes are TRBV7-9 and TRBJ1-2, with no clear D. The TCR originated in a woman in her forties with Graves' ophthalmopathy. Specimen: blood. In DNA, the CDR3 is TGTGCCAGCAGCTTTGAAAGTGGCTATGGCTACACCTTC. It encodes CASSFESGYGYTF.